The following is a T cell receptor beta chain sequence with its context. What it binds is not known. This sample was included in a study of cytomegalovirus exposure and HLA in healthy donors. Germline trimming cut 2 bases from V and 3 bases from J; bases unmatched to any gene: 6. The CDR3 is made up of 14 amino acids. The germline V gene encodes CDR1 SQVTM and CDR2 ANQGSEA. Regarding the study as a whole: Rare sequences made up most TCRs, while some public TCRs were found in many donors. In vitro confirmation showed a few CMV-associated chains to be CMV antigen specific. According to reports, the classifier identified cytomegalovirus status with high specificity and sensitivity. A subsequent analysis found that TCR clusters from the first cohort also tended to co-occur in the roughly 120 validation repertoires, with around 94% of cluster scores above 0.

Here immunoSEQ multiplex PCR was the method, and the copy in TCRdb shows in-frame clones only, minus some. Altogether 190,000 or so clones are present, about 86% being singletons, with the ten largest covering under 3.5%. The source of this sequence is a woman between 18 and 29 years old in good health and CMV-seropositive. The sequencing input was PBMCs. This chain connects TRBV29-1 to TRBJ1-1; TRBD1 aligns across 7 bases. The CDR3 sequence: CSVERRGTDTEAFF. CDR3 nucleotides: TGCAGCGTTGAAAGAAGGGGGACAGACACTGAAGCTTTCTTT. The full variable domain, rest sourced from reference TRBV29-1 and TRBJ1-1, is SAVISQKPSRDICQRGTSLTIQCQVDSQVTMMFWYRQQPGQSLTLIATANQGSEATYESGFVIDKFPISRPNLTFSTLTVSNMSPEDSSIYLCSVERRGTDTEAFFGQGTRLTVV.